The 14 T cell receptor beta chains below were found in one sample sequenced in a study of T cells of healthy individuals (dated by TCRdb to between 2017 and 2018). Libraries were made using 5' RACE. The sequencer was an Illumina MiSeq. The public reads were quality trimmed at Q25 with fastp and then assembled into clones with MiXCR by TCRdb, keeping productive beta chains. When rows share a CDR3 protein, they turn into one entry using the most common DNA and genes. For this sample the table gives about 60,000 distinct CDR3 sequences, of which around 16% were detected only once. The ten largest clones capture roughly 4.7% of the sample. Receptor source: a human donor in good health.

This clonotype was detected only a few times. The V call is TRBV14, the J call TRBJ1-2; no reliable D call. Trimming pared 1 base from V and 10 bases from J, leaving 16 bases between. From germline, CDR1 is SGHDN and CDR2 FVKESK. This CDR3 has 14 amino acids. The CDR3 loop reads CASSQVGSVGFYTF. CDR3 nucleotides: TGTGCCAGCAGCCAAGTTGGAAGTGTAGGGTTCTACACCTTC.

The sample holds a few counts of this clonotype. The rearrangement links TRBV7-9 to TRBJ2-1, with 10 bases identical to TRBD2. In germline, CDR1 is SEHNR, CDR2 FQNEAQ (reference sequence). There are 16 residues in the CDR3. Trimming at V came to 2 bases and at J to 6 bases, leaving 7 bases not matched to a gene. This chain's CDR3 is CASSLSSGGPGNEQFF. The DNA for the CDR3 is TGTGCCAGCAGCTTAAGTAGCGGGGGGCCGGGCAATGAGCAGTTCTTC.

The genes are TRBV5-1 and TRBJ2-3, with D possibly being TRBD1 or TRBD2 (5 bases each). This CDR3 has 12 amino acids. V lost 0 bases, J lost 9 bases, and 8 bases lay in between. The germline V gene encodes CDR1 SGHRS and CDR2 YFSETQ. The CDR3 DNA sequence: TGCGCCAGCAGCTTGGATGGGGGAACGCAGTATTTT. Translating gives CASSLDGGTQYF.

The sample holds many counts of this clonotype. The rearrangement uses TRBV11-2 and TRBJ2-5; 12 nucleotides match TRBD1. Germline CDR1 and CDR2: SGHAT and FQNNGV. This CDR3 has 18 residues. J gave up 4 bases and V 5 bases, and 14 bases lay outside the gene matches. CDR3 sequence reads: CASSPGTGGALMVETQYF. The CDR3 DNA is TGTGCCAGCAGCCCTGGGACAGGGGGCGCATTAATGGTAGAGACCCAGTACTTC.

This clonotype was recorded at least ten times. V usage is TRBV30 and J usage is TRBJ1-2; the D gene is possibly TRBD1 (6 bases). This CDR3 is built from 12 residues. CDR1 GTSNPN and CDR2 SVGIG come from the germline V gene (reference sequence). V lost 3 bases to trimming and J lost 5 bases, with 10 bases between them. CDR3 sequence (DNA): TGTGCCTGGAGCGTAGGGGGGTATGGCTACACCTTC. Translation gives CAWSVGGYGYTF.

This clonotype has ten or more counts. At one of its ends the junction is not consistent with the germline gene, which may arise from a read error. The rearrangement uses TRBV5-1 and TRBJ2-1; a possible D gene is TRBD2 (6 bases). The germline CDR1 and CDR2 sequences are SGHRS and YFSETQ. This CDR3 is 14 amino acids long. CDR3: CASSFSGAYNEQFF. DNA for the CDR3: TGTGCCAGCAGCTTCTCGGGGGCCTACAATGAGCAGTTCTTC. The full variable domain, rest sourced from reference TRBV5-1 and TRBJ2-1, is KAGVTQTPRYLIKTRGQQVTLSCSPISGHRSVSWYQQTPGQGLQFLFEYFSETQRNKGNFPGRFSGRQFSNSRSEMNVSTLELGDSALYLCASSFSGAYNEQFFGPGTRLTVL.

In this sample, this clonotype turned up many times. The chain joins TRBV19 to TRBJ1-6; unclear D gene. V shed 5 bases and J shed 9 bases, with 23 bases lying between them. The germline V gene has CDR1 LNHDA and CDR2 SQIVND (reference sequence). CDR3 length: 17 amino acids. This CDR3 is CASSRVLTEQLGSPLHF. In nucleotides, the CDR3 is TGTGCCAGTAGTCGGGTATTGACGGAACAGTTAGGTTCACCCCTCCACTTT.

V is TRBV12-3 or TRBV12-4 and J is TRBJ2-1, with D tentatively TRBD1 or TRBD2 (5 bases each). CDR3 length: 13 residues. The V gene lost 2 bases and the J gene lost 9 bases, with 11 bases spanning the gap. CDR3 sequence: CASSLMGRTEQFF. CDR3 bases: TGTGCCAGCAGTTTAATGGGACGCACTGAGCAGTTCTTC.

The table lists this clonotype with a few counts. The rearrangement links TRBV30 to TRBJ2-1, with no clear D. Trimming removed 2 bases from V and 1 base from J, with 12 bases in between. The CDR3 has 15 residues. Germline loops: CDR1 GTSNPN, CDR2 SVGIG (reference sequence). The CDR3 region has the DNA TGTGCCTGGAGTAGTGGGCAGGATTCCTACAATGAGCAGTTCTTC. This gives the protein CAWSSGQDSYNEQFF.

J is TRBJ2-1 and V is TRBV28; perhaps TRBD1 as D (6 bases). V lost 6 bases and J lost 3, with 15 bases in between. Germline CDR1 is MDHEN and CDR2 is SYDVKM. The CDR3 loop spans 15 amino acids. Here the CDR3 reads CASSNTQGYYNEQFF. The CDR3 DNA is TGTGCCAGCAGCAACACCCAGGGGTACTACAATGAGCAGTTCTTC.

The rearrangement uses TRBV28 and TRBJ2-7; tentatively, D is TRBD2 (6 bases). There are 17 residues in the CDR3. Germline lookup yields CDR1 MDHEN and CDR2 SYDVKM. The V and J ends lost 2 bases and 0 bases respectively, with 17 bases between them. CDR3 nucleotides: TGTGCCAGCAGTTTAGAAATAACGTTGACTAGCTCCTACGAGCAGTACTTC. This codes for CASSLEITLTSSYEQYF.

This clonotype was seen repeatedly, ten times or more. The chain has TRBV15 and TRBJ2-1, with 8 nucleotides matching TRBD1. CDR1 and CDR2 from the germline V gene are LNHNV and YYDKDF (reference sequence). This CDR3 region has 17 residues. J was trimmed by 8 bases and V by 0 bases; bases with no gene match: 12. The CDR3 sequence: CATSRDYRRGQGDEQFF. CDR3 DNA: TGTGCCACCAGCAGAGATTACCGCAGGGGGCAGGGGGATGAGCAGTTCTTC. The complete variable domain, with remaining parts taken from reference TRBV15 and TRBJ2-1, reads DAMVIQNPRYQVTQFGKPVTLSCSQTLNHNVMYWYQQKSSQAPKLLFHYYDKDFNNEADTPDNFQSRRPNTSFCFLDIRSPGLGDTAMYLCATSRDYRRGQGDEQFFGPGTRLTVL.

This clonotype has at least ten counts. This rearrangement joins TRBV4-3 to TRBJ2-2, with D perhaps matching TRBD1 (5 bases). V gave up 1 base and J gave up 3 bases, with 12 bases separating them. The germline gives CDR1 LGHNA, CDR2 YSLEER. This CDR3 spans 16 amino acids. CDR3 protein: CASSQGPRADTGELFF. The DNA of the CDR3 is TGCGCCAGCAGCCAAGGGCCCAGGGCGGACACCGGGGAGCTGTTTTTT.

The chain couples TRBV15 to TRBJ2-2, with D possibly matching TRBD1 (5 bases). The CDR3 spans 12 residues. The V gene's germline CDR1 is LNHNV and CDR2 YYDKDF (reference sequence). Trimming took off 5 bases at V and 7 bases at J, with 8 bases between the two ends. DNA for the CDR3: TGTGCCACCAGCCAGGGTGGCGGGGAGCTGTTTTTT. It encodes CATSQGGGELFF.